This T cell receptor beta chain was captured in a study of T cell repertoires in cytomegalovirus infection. About the study: Public TCR beta signature analysis indicated the presence of both CMV infection and matching HLA type.

TCRdb re-called the reads with MiXCR, one entry per CDR3 protein. The table includes approximately 300,000 distinct CDR3 sequences, roughly 25% detected once. There are a few counts of this clonotype. Antigen: not known. Study-level points and caveats: There were HLA-C-restricted CMV-specific TCR beta clonotypes dominating the ex vivo response. The cumulative frequency of public TCR beta families distinguished individuals who carried CMV together with the relevant HLA.

V lost 6 bases, J lost 4 bases, and 12 bases lay in between. The germline gives CDR1 SGHVS, CDR2 FQNEAQ. CDR3 length: 13 amino acids. This material consisted of cultured PBMCs, taken from culture after CMV antigen stimulation. The source of this sequence is a human donor in good health (CMV status not recorded). Some clones in this sample may be carry-over from other donors' samples. This chain uses TRBV7-8 with TRBJ1-1; a weak D match, TRBD1 (5 bases). CDR3 bases: TGTGCCAGCAGTATCGACAGAAGCACTGAAGCTTTCTTT. It specifies CASSIDRSTEAFF.